A selection of T cell receptor beta chains follows, all from one sample in a study of blood T cell repertoires in COVID-19. Measured with immunoSEQ multiplex PCR; TCRdb has only the in-frame clones, and not every one. Altogether about 280,000 clones are present, roughly four fifths being singletons, with the ten largest covering 5%. Sequenced input: PBMCs or T cells enriched from blood (not recorded which). These receptors were collected from a man aged 35-49 years who had been exposed to COVID-19. Each CDR3 is given without its conserved first and last residue.

J: TRBJ2-3; V: TRBV2; CDR3: ASRGGALYH
J: TRBJ1-2; V: TRBV19; CDR3: AITRMDYYGYT
J: TRBJ1-3; V: TRBV19; CDR3: ASSTGKGGSFGNTIY
J: TRBJ1-5; V: TRBV11-2; CDR3: ASSLVGSNQPQH
J: TRBJ2-1; V: TRBV9; CDR3: ASSQQTRGRYNEQF
J: TRBJ2-1; V: TRBV7-9; CDR3: ASTQGAGEQF
J: TRBJ2-5; V: TRBV10-3; CDR3: AISGGAGEGETQY
J: TRBJ2-1; V: TRBV30; CDR3: AWLAGYEQF
J: TRBJ1-1; V: TRBV10-1; CDR3: ASSLGMNTEAF
J: TRBJ1-5; V: TRBV7-6; CDR3: ASSLETGFNQPQH
J: TRBJ2-2; V: TRBV11-2; CDR3: ASSLDKGTAQANTGELF
J: TRBJ2-7; V: TRBV18; CDR3: ASSTDSTSYEQY
J: TRBJ2-5; V: TRBV12-3/TRBV12-4; CDR3: ASSLSAGFFD
J: TRBJ1-1; V: TRBV2; CDR3: ASRGQYGKTEAF
J: TRBJ2-2; V: TRBV5-1; CDR3: ASSFGAGASGELF
J: TRBJ2-1; V: TRBV4-1; CDR3: ASSLVTGGMYNEQF
J: TRBJ1-2; V: TRBV10-1; CDR3: ASSDRSHPKSYGYT
J: TRBJ1-4; V: TRBV30; CDR3: AWSRAVVGEKLF
J: TRBJ1-5; V: TRBV10-3; CDR3: AISEVTGGNQPQH
J: TRBJ2-1; V: TRBV7-9; CDR3: ASSSTSGRAFREQF
J: TRBJ2-7; V: TRBV12-3/TRBV12-4; CDR3: ASSLRDRGPSR
J: TRBJ1-4; V: TRBV6-5; CDR3: ASSTGGYYEKLF
J: TRBJ2-5; V: TRBV2; CDR3: ASKWVASGRETQY
J: TRBJ2-7; V: TRBV28; CDR3: ASSLIGDSYEQY
J: TRBJ1-2; V: TRBV7-9; CDR3: ASSLAWGGYGYT
J: TRBJ1-1; V: TRBV7-9; CDR3: ASTRPRGNTEAF
J: TRBJ2-3; V: TRBV5-6; CDR3: ASSFVRSTDTQY
J: TRBJ1-2; V: TRBV5-1; CDR3: ASSPRQGDGYT
J: TRBJ1-5; V: TRBV24-1; CDR3: ATSDATGVSPQH
J: TRBJ1-2; V: TRBV7-3; CDR3: ASSPTGVGEGYT
J: TRBJ1-1; V: TRBV19; CDR3: ASSPGSMNTEAF
J: TRBJ2-1; V: TRBV7-2; CDR3: ASSLGWRSNDEQF
J: TRBJ2-1; V: TRBV18; CDR3: ASSPETVSGVYNEQF
J: TRBJ2-7; V: TRBV7-8; CDR3: ASSFSQTSGAVY
J: TRBJ1-1; V: TRBV10-1; CDR3: ASSKSQGANTEAF
J: TRBJ2-3; V: TRBV10-3; CDR3: AIRQDTTTDTQY
J: TRBJ1-1; V: TRBV5-1; CDR3: ASSLAGFGLTGMTEAF
J: TRBJ2-5; V: TRBV3-1/TRBV3-2; CDR3: ASSQGRGKETQY
J: TRBJ2-2; V: TRBV2; CDR3: ASTRENTGELF
J: TRBJ1-1; V: TRBV18; CDR3: ASSPPGRANTEAF
J: TRBJ1-3; V: TRBV5-4; CDR3: ASSPDSFGNTIY
J: TRBJ2-7; V: TRBV3-1/TRBV3-2; CDR3: ASSQNRVEQY
J: TRBJ2-7; V: TRBV20-1; CDR3: SASPRAGGYEQY
J: TRBJ2-1; V: TRBV9; CDR3: ASSPRMVRLNNEQF
J: TRBJ1-1; V: TRBV30; CDR3: AWKTGDRLGAF
J: TRBJ2-3; V: TRBV18; CDR3: ASSLQAGEDTQY
J: TRBJ1-2; V: TRBV24-1; CDR3: ATSVGTGGYYGYT
J: TRBJ2-2; V: TRBV7-9; CDR3: ASSFRQGLVAGELF
J: TRBJ2-2; V: TRBV27; CDR3: ASSNYANTGELF
J: TRBJ1-1; V: TRBV5-8; CDR3: ASSWLDSRNTEAF
J: TRBJ1-1; V: TRBV10-1; CDR3: ASSDDGQGFPGAF
J: TRBJ1-3; V: TRBV12-3/TRBV12-4; CDR3: ASSNSGNTIY
J: TRBJ2-5; V: TRBV6-5; CDR3: ATGIKGETQY
J: TRBJ1-2; V: TRBV4-1; CDR3: ASSQDVTAFNYGYT
J: TRBJ2-2; V: TRBV21-1; CDR3: ASSKVAVGELF
J: TRBJ2-1; V: TRBV3-1/TRBV3-2; CDR3: ASGLAGPNEQF
J: TRBJ2-7; V: TRBV13; CDR3: ASSLENSLYEQY
J: TRBJ2-5; V: TRBV5-1; CDR3: ASSLGPQETQY
J: TRBJ2-2; V: TRBV5-1; CDR3: ASSSTTGNTGELF
J: TRBJ1-2; V: TRBV11-3; CDR3: ASSLDLTGQGNYGYT